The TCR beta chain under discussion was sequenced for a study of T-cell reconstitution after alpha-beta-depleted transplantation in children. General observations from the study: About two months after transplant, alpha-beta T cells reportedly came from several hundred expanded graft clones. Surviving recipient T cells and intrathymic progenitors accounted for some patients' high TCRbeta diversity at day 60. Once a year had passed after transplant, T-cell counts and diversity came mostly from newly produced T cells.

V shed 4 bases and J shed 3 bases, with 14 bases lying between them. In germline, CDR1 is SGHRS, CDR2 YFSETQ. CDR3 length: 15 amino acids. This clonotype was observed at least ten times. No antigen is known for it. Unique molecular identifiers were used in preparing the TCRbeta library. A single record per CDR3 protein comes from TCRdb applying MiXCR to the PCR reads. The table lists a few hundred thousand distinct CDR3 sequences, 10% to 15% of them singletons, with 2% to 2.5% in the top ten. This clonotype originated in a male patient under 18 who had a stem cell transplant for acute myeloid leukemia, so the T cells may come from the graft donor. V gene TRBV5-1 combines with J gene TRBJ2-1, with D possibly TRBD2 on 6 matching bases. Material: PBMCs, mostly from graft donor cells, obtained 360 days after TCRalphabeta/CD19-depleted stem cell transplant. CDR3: CASSGRESIYNEQFF. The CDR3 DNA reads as TGCGCCAGCAGCGGCCGGGAGTCTATCTACAATGAGCAGTTCTTC. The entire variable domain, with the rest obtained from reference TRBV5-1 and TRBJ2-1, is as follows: KAGVTQTPRYLIKTRGQQVTLSCSPISGHRSVSWYQQTPGQGLQFLFEYFSETQRNKGNFPGRFSGRQFSNSRSEMNVSTLELGDSALYLCASSGRESIYNEQFFGPGTRLTVL.